This TCR beta chain was sequenced in a study of cytomegalovirus exposure and HLA in healthy donors. The method was immunoSEQ multiplex PCR; TCRdb's version includes in-frame clones alone and lacks a portion of them. The data contain hundreds of thousands of clones, 86% of them singletons. The V gene's germline CDR1 is MGHRA and CDR2 YSYEKL. Trimming took off 4 bases at V and 7 bases at J, with 14 bases between the two ends. The CDR3 extends over 15 amino acids. Notes on the study in general: Three of the chains that were CMV-associated were confirmed in vitro to be specific for CMV antigens. Most TCR sequences proved rare, with some public TCRs found in many donors. Published work reported that the classifier diagnosed cytomegalovirus status with high specificity and sensitivity. Subsequent analysis showed first-cohort TCR clusters tending to co-occur in some 110 validation repertoires.

Remarks on this clone: What it recognizes is unknown.

The source material was PBMCs. The receptor's source is a young woman in good health and CMV-seronegative. The chain couples TRBV4-1 to TRBJ1-6, with D tentatively TRBD1 (5 bases). This CDR3 reads CASSPQGVWNSPLHF. The CDR3 region has the DNA TGCGCCAGCAGCCCTCAGGGTGTTTGGAATTCACCCCTCCACTTT.